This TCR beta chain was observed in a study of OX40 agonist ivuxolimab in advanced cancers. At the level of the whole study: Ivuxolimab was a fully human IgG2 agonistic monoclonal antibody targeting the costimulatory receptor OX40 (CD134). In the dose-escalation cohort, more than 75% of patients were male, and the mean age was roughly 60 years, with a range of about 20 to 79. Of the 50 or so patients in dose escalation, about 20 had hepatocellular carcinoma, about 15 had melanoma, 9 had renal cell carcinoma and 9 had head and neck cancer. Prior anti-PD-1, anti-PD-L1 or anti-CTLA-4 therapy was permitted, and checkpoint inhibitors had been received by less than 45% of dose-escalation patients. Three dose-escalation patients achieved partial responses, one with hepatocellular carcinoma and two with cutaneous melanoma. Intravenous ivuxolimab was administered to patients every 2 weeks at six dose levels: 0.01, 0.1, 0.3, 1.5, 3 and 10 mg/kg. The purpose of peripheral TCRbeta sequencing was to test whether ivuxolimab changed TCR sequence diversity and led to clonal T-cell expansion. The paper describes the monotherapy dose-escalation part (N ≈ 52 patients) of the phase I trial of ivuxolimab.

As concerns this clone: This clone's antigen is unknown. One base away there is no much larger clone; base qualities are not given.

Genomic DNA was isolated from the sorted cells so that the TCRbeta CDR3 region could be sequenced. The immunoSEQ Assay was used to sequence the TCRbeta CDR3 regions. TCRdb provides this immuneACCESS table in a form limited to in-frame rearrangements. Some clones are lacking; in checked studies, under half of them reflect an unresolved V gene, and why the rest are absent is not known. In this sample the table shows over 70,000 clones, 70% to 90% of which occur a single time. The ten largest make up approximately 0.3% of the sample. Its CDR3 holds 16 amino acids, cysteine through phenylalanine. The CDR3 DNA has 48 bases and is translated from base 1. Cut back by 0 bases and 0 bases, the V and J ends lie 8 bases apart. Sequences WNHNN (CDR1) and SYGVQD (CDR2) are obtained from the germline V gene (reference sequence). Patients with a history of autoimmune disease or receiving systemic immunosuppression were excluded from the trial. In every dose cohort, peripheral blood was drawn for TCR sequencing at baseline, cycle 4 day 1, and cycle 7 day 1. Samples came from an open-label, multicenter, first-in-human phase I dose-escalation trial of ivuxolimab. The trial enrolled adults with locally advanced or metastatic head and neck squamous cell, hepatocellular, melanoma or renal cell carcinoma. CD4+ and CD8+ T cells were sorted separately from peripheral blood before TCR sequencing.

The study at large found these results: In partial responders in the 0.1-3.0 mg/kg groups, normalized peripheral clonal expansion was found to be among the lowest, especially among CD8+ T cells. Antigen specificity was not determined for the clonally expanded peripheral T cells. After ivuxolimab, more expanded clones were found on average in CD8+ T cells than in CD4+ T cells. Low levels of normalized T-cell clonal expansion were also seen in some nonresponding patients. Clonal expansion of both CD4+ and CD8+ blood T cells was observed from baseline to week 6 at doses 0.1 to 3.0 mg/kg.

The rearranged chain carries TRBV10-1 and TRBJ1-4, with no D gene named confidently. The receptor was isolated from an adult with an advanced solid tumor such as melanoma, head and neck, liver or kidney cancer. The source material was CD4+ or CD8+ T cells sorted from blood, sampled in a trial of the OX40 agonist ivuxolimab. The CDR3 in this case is CASSESKAATNEKLFF. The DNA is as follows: TGCGCCAGCAGTGAGTCAAAAGCTGCAACTAATGAAAAACTGTTTTTT.